The rows below give T cell receptor beta chains drawn from one sample of a study of blood T cell repertoires in COVID-19. The data were produced by immunoSEQ multiplex PCR, yet TCRdb's version contains in-frame clones alone and is incomplete. The table has around 220,000 clones, approximately 86% seen once; the top ten hold approximately 10%. Sequenced sample: peripheral blood. The receptors come from a woman in her forties or fifties with COVID-19, enrolled during active disease. Each CDR3 is given with its conserved first and last residue. The order of the fields is V gene, J gene, clone size, D gene, CDR3 protein, CDR3 DNA. D genes are given only for firm matches. Some rows mark clone size as missing; the rest say once, few, many or name a class of expanded clone.

TRBV21-1	TRBJ1-1	few	NA	CASSNDQGNTEAFF	TGTGCCAGCAGCAACGATCAGGGGAACACTGAAGCTTTCTTT
TRBV12-5	TRBJ2-1	NA	TRBD2	CASGLVEASGSNGFF	TGTGCTAGTGGTTTGGTAGAGGCTAGCGGTTCAAATGGGTTCTTC
TRBV10-3	TRBJ2-5	NA	TRBD1	CAISSSQGVGETQYF	TGTGCCATCAGCTCCTCTCAGGGGGTTGGGGAGACCCAGTACTTC
TRBV5-4	TRBJ1-1	NA	TRBD1	CASSLVGQGGTEAFF	TGTGCCAGCAGCTTGGTAGGACAGGGGGGAACTGAAGCTTTCTTT
TRBV5-1	TRBJ1-6	NA	NA	CASWTKLPHRSYNSPLHF	TGCGCCAGCTGGACAAAACTACCACACAGATCCTATAATTCACCCCTCCACTTT
TRBV5-1	TRBJ2-1	NA	TRBD2	CASSFIQRGPSSYNEQFF	TGCGCCAGCAGCTTCATACAGCGGGGCCCTAGCTCCTACAATGAGCAGTTCTTC
TRBV19	TRBJ2-1	NA	NA	CASSIDHPYSEQFF	TGTGCCAGTAGTATAGATCACCCCTATAGTGAGCAGTTCTTC
TRBV2	TRBJ1-2	NA	NA	CASSSDRNYGYTF	TGTGCCAGCAGCTCTGACAGGAACTATGGCTACACCTTC
TRBV28	TRBJ2-7	once	TRBD2	CASSSGTIGEQYF	TGTGCCAGCAGTTCCGGGACTATCGGCGAGCAGTACTTC
TRBV19	TRBJ2-1	NA	NA	CASSIGGSKAWSSYNEQFF	TGTGCCAGTAGTATTGGCGGCAGTAAAGCCTGGAGCTCCTACAATGAGCAGTTCTTC
TRBV6-5	TRBJ1-6	once	TRBD1	CASTPGTASRSPLHF	TGTGCCAGCACCCCCGGGACAGCCTCCCGTTCACCCCTCCACTTT
TRBV7-8	TRBJ1-3	few	TRBD1	CASTPEQGTGNTIYF	TGTGCCAGCACCCCTGAACAGGGGACTGGAAACACCATATATTTT
TRBV7-2	TRBJ2-3	NA	NA	CASRGGATQYF	TGTGCCAGCAGGGGGGGAGCTACGCAGTATTTT
TRBV25-1	TRBJ2-7	NA	TRBD1	CASSDPLIPGQIYEQYF	TGTGCCAGCAGTGACCCCTTAATTCCGGGACAGATCTACGAGCAGTACTTC
TRBV6-2/TRBV6-3	TRBJ1-5	NA	NA	CASSPGTYSNQPQHF	TGTGCCAGCAGCCCCGGGACTTATAGCAATCAGCCCCAGCATTTT
TRBV4-1	TRBJ1-1	NA	TRBD1	CASGAGGEAFF	TGCGCCAGCGGGGCAGGGGGTGAAGCTTTCTTT